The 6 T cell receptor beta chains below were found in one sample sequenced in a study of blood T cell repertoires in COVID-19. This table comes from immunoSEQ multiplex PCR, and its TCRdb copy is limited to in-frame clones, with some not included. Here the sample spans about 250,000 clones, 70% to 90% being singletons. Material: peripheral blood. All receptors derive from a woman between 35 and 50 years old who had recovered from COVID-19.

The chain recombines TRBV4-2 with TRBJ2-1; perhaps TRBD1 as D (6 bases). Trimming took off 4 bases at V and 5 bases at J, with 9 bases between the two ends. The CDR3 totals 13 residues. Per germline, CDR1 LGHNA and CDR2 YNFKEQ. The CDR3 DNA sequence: TGTGCCAGCAGCCCGGGGACACACAATGAGCAGTTCTTC. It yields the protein CASSPGTHNEQFF.

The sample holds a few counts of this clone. The DNA of the CDR3 is TGTGCCAGCAGCTTAGACATTCCCCTCTACGAGCAGTACTTC. Translated, it gives CASSLDIPLYEQYF. This chain uses TRBV7-2 with TRBJ2-7; unclear D gene. CDR1 is SGHTA and CDR2 is FQGNSA in the germline V gene. The V and J ends lost 1 base and 3 bases respectively, with 10 bases between them. The CDR3 extends over 14 amino acids.

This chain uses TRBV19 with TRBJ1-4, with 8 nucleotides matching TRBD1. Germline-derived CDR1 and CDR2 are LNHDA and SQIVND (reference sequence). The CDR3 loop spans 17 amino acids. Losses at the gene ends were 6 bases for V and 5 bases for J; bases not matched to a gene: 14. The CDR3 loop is CASRGTGTGRSNEKLFF. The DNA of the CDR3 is TGTGCCAGTAGAGGTACCGGGACAGGCCGCTCGAATGAAAAACTGTTTTTT.

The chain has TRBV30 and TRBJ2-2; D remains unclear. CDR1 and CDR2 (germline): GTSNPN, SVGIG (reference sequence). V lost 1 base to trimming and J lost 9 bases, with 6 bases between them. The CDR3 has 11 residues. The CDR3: CAWSAVRELFF. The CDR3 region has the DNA TGTGCCTGGAGTGCGGTTAGGGAGCTGTTTTTT.

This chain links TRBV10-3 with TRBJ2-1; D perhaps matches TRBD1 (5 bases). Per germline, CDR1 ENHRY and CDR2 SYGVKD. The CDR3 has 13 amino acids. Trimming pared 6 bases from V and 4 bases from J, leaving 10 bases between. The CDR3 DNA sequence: TGTGCCATCAGAGACGACAGTTACAATGAGCAGTTCTTC. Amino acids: CAIRDDSYNEQFF.

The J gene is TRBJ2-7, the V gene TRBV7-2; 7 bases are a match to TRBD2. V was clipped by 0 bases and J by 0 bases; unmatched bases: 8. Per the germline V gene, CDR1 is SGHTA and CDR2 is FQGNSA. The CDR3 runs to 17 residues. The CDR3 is CASSLAPAGDYSYEQYF. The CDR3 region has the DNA TGTGCCAGCAGCTTAGCCCCGGCGGGAGATTACTCCTACGAGCAGTACTTC. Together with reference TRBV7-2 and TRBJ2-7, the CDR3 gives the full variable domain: GAGVSQSPSNKVTEKGKDVELRCDPISGHTALYWYRQSLGQGLEFLIYFQGNSAPDKSGLPSDRFSAERTGGSVSTLTIQRTQQEDSAVYLCASSLAPAGDYSYEQYFGPGTRLTVT.